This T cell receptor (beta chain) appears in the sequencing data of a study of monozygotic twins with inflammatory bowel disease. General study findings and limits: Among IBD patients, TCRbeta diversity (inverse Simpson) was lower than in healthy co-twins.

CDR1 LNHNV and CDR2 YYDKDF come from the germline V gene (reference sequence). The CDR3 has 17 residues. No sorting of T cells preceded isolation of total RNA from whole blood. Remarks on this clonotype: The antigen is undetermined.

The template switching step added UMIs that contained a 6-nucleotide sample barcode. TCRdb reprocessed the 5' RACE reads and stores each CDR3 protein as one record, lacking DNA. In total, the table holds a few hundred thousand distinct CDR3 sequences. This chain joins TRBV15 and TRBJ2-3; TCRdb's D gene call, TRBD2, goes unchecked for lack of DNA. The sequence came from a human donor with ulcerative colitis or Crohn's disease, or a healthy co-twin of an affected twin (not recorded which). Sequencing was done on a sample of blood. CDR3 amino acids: CATSRGTSGGAADTQYF.